This T cell receptor beta chain is from a study of shared clonotypes between healthy human individuals. Study-wide results and caveats: Although depth was large, rarefaction showed that sequencing of the sorted subsets was incomplete. Owing to a small donor count, the genetic and exposure-history diversity represented was limited. Among donors, the sharing of clonotypes was expected to be influenced by sequencing depth.

Note on this clone: The antigen remains undetermined.

This CDR3 comprises 13 residues. CDR1 and CDR2 from the germline V gene are MNHNS and SASEGT. Unmatched junction bases numbered 5, after V lost 9 bases and J lost 6 bases. Researchers partitioned CD4+ cells into CD45RA+ naive and CD45RA-negative memory subsets. Libraries were prepared by immunoSEQ multiplex PCR; TCRdb keeps only in-frame clonotypes and omits some of them. The top ten clones hold roughly 0.65% of a sample with about 1.1 million clones, around 78% of them seen once. J is TRBJ1-4 and V is TRBV6-1; the match to TRBD1 covers 9 bases. The specimen sequenced was memory CD4+ T cells from PBMCs. Described subset: CD45RA-negative fraction. This clonotype originated in a young man in good health. Some clones in this sample may be carry-over from other donors' samples. The CDR3 protein is CASARTGDEKLFF. The CDR3 bases are TGTGCCAGTGCCAGGACAGGGGATGAAAAACTGTTTTTT.